This TCR beta chain was found in a study of CD8+ T cells in alopecia areata. Across the whole study: Treatment comprised oral tofacitinib, 5 to 10 mg twice daily, in treated patients.

Germline-derived CDR1 and CDR2 are SGHDT and YYEEEE. This CDR3 has 15 amino acids. V shed 0 bases and J shed 3 bases, with 12 bases lying between them. Study results and limitations: Scalp samples also yield sequences of resident alphabeta T cells from normal skin. A single nonresponder leaves the baseline CD8+ expansion link to response uncertain.

Points on this clone: Antigen specificity is unknown.

Treatment denoted: oral pan-JAK inhibitor, 5-10 mg twice daily. Extracted from the samples, RNA was reverse transcribed into cDNA to serve as the sequencing template. Data came from immunoSEQ multiplex PCR; TCRdb stores just in-frame clones and leaves some out. Of 170,000 or so clones detected, about 60% appear once; the ten largest clones hold around 12%. The rearrangement uses TRBV5-6 and TRBJ2-5; D is perhaps TRBD2 (6 bases). This clonotype originated in a human donor with alopecia areata. The source was CD8+ T cells sorted from blood, collected at week 24, from a patient treated with tofacitinib. The CDR3 loop is CASSLGWWREETQYF. The CDR3 coding sequence is TGTGCCAGCAGCTTGGGGTGGTGGAGGGAAGAGACCCAGTACTTC.